The 26 T cell receptor beta chains listed next were all sequenced from one sample in a study of monozygotic twins with inflammatory bowel disease (dated by TCRdb to 2018 to 2020). Library preparation was by 5' RACE. Sequencing used an Illumina HiSeq 2500. Each CDR3 protein sequence appears as one entry after TCRdb reprocessed the reads, and no DNA is included. For this sample, the table gives under 200,000 distinct CDR3 sequences. The top ten clonotypes cover over 2.5% of the sample. The sequenced sample consisted of blood. These receptors were obtained from a human donor with ulcerative colitis or Crohn's disease, or a healthy co-twin of an affected twin (not recorded which).

The CDR3 loop is CASSKGTTTNEKLFF. J is TRBJ1-4 and V is TRBV21-1; TCRdb selects TRBD1, and the lack of DNA leaves this call unchecked. TRBV21-1 is designated a pseudogene. The CDR3 length is 15 residues.

This sequence joins TRBV4-2 and TRBJ1-1; the D call of TRBD1 rests on TCRdb alone, since no DNA is present to check it. From germline, CDR1 is LGHNA and CDR2 YNFKEQ. CDR3 length equals 16 residues. CDR3 loop: CASSHGTGLENTEAFF.

CDR3 sequence: CASSLVRGPGELFF. J is TRBJ2-2 and V is TRBV11-2; TCRdb outputs TRBD1, but without DNA this stays unchecked. This CDR3 comprises 14 residues. Germline lookup yields CDR1 SGHAT and CDR2 FQNNGV.

The V gene is TRBV6-1, the J gene TRBJ2-1; TCRdb reports TRBD2, a call that lacks DNA to check it against. In germline, CDR1 is MNHNS, CDR2 SASEGT. The CDR3 covers 14 residues. The CDR3 spells CASRGTSGRDEQFF.

The chain links TRBV24-1 to TRBJ2-5; TCRdb's assignment of TRBD2 cannot be checked, as there is no DNA. Germline CDR1 is KGHDR and CDR2 is SFDVKD. CDR3 length: 11 amino acids. CDR3 residues: CATSREETQYF.

V usage is TRBV6-6 and J usage is TRBJ2-7; no DNA is available, so the TRBD1 call from TCRdb remains unchecked. The CDR3 runs 14 residues. CDR1 MNHNY and CDR2 SVGAGI come from the germline V gene (reference sequence). The CDR3 loop is CASSYWDRDYEQYF.

The CDR3 protein is CASSSAPGGGEQFF. V and J are TRBV3-1 and TRBJ2-1; TCRdb proposes TRBD1, but this gene call is untestable without DNA. The CDR3 is 14 residues long. Germline V gene sequence: CDR1 LGHDT, CDR2 YNNKEL (reference sequence).

The V gene is TRBV7-2, the J gene TRBJ2-7; TCRdb proposes TRBD2, but this gene call is untestable without DNA. The length of the CDR3 is 17 residues. Germline loops: CDR1 SGHTA, CDR2 FQGNSA. CDR3 amino acids: CASSMVAGGPRLYEQYF.

This chain connects TRBV24-1 to TRBJ2-1; TCRdb names TRBD2, which stays unverified in the absence of DNA. The CDR3 has 12 residues. Germline V CDR1 and CDR2: KGHDR, SFDVKD. The CDR3 loop is CATSDRSHEQFF.

The rearrangement links TRBV10-3 to TRBJ2-3; with no DNA, the TCRdb D assignment of TRBD1 cannot be verified. Looked up from germline, CDR1 is ENHRY and CDR2 is SYGVKD. The length of the CDR3 is 14 residues. The CDR3 sequence: CAISASPGADTQYF.

This chain links TRBV7-3 with TRBJ2-5; the TRBD1 assignment by TCRdb is unverifiable without DNA. Germline V gene lookup returns CDR1 SGHTA and CDR2 FQGTGA. The CDR3 sequence is 15 residues long. The CDR3 here is CASSSFGGPPETQYF.

The chain couples TRBV7-2 to TRBJ1-6; TCRdb indicates TRBD1, and absent DNA this call remains unverified. The CDR3 sequence is 16 residues long. The V gene's germline CDR1 is SGHTA and CDR2 FQGNSA. The CDR3 loop reads CASSLIADRVNSPLHF. Using reference TRBV7-2 and TRBJ1-6 for the parts outside the CDR3, the full variable domain is GAGVSQSPSNKVTEKGKDVELRCDPISGHTALYWYRQSLGQGLEFLIYFQGNSAPDKSGLPSDRFSAERTGGSVSTLTIQRTQQEDSAVYLCASSLIADRVNSPLHFGNGTRLTVT.

The chain couples TRBV4-2 to TRBJ2-7; checking the TCRdb D call of TRBD2 is not possible without DNA. Germline V gives CDR1 LGHNA, CDR2 YNFKEQ. This CDR3 has 18 amino acids. The CDR3 spells CASSQDRVASGAAYEQYF.

This chain joins TRBV5-1 and TRBJ2-6. From germline, CDR1 is SGHRS and CDR2 YFSETQ. There are 16 residues in the CDR3. CDR3: CASSLAEVSGANVLTF.

The chain employs TRBV5-1 and TRBJ2-7; TCRdb outputs TRBD2, but without DNA this stays unchecked. The CDR3 covers 15 residues. Germline V gives CDR1 SGHRS, CDR2 YFSETQ. CDR3 sequence reads: CASTSELAGRGEQYF.

The chain couples TRBV6-6 to TRBJ2-1; the D gene TCRdb calls, TRBD2, cannot be checked with no DNA. The germline gives CDR1 MNHNY, CDR2 SVGAGI (reference sequence). The CDR3 contains 14 residues. CDR3 sequence: CASSKGTSYNEQFF.

This sequence joins TRBV19 and TRBJ2-7; TCRdb calls TRBD2, which cannot be checked without DNA. CDR1 and CDR2 from the germline V gene are LNHDA and SQIVND (reference sequence). The CDR3 covers 14 residues. The CDR3 is CASSMGSGPYEQYF.

The J gene is TRBJ2-1, the V gene TRBV19. Germline V gene sequence: CDR1 LNHDA, CDR2 SQIVND (reference sequence). The CDR3 is 14 residues long. The CDR3 here is CASSDLGSYNEQFF.

V is TRBV10-3 and J is TRBJ2-1; TCRdb picks TRBD2, but there is no DNA to check that call. This CDR3 is 18 amino acids long. Germline V gene data show CDR1 as ENHRY and CDR2 as SYGVKD. The chain's CDR3 is CAISDRREAGWYYNEQFF.

J is TRBJ2-3 and V is TRBV29-1; as DNA is missing, the TRBD1 call by TCRdb cannot be tested. Germline values: CDR1 SQVTM, CDR2 ANQGSEA. There are 12 residues in the CDR3. CDR3 sequence reads: CSVDQGTDTQYF.

The V call is TRBV11-2, the J call TRBJ2-1. The CDR3 totals 15 residues. Germline CDR1 reads SGHAT; CDR2 reads FQNNGV. The CDR3 is CASSLGSLSHNEQLF.

The rearrangement uses TRBV6-2 or TRBV6-3 and TRBJ2-7; the D call from TCRdb, TRBD1, cannot be confirmed without DNA. The CDR3 has 13 residues. Looked up from germline, CDR1 is MNHEY and CDR2 is SVGEGT. Here the CDR3 reads CASSLHRTYEQYF.

The chain links TRBV2 to TRBJ2-3; no DNA is available, so the TRBD2 call from TCRdb remains unchecked. The CDR3 is made up of 18 amino acids. The germline gives CDR1 SNHLY, CDR2 FYNNEI. This chain's CDR3 is CASSEALAGASITDTQYF.

The chain recombines TRBV28 with TRBJ2-7; without DNA, the TCRdb call of TRBD1 cannot be checked. The CDR3 is 14 amino acids. The V gene's germline CDR1 is MDHEN and CDR2 SYDVKM. The CDR3 sequence: CASSLSGRGYEQYF.

V and J are TRBV5-4 and TRBJ2-7; TCRdb returns TRBD2, unconfirmable since there is no DNA. The CDR3 consists of 16 residues. Germline V gene lookup returns CDR1 SGHNT and CDR2 YYREEE (reference sequence). This CDR3 is CASSLDAGLARYEQYF.

The rearrangement links TRBV7-9 to TRBJ1-1; TCRdb calls TRBD1, which cannot be checked without DNA. CDR3 length: 15 amino acids. The germline V gene has CDR1 SEHNR and CDR2 FQNEAQ (reference sequence). The chain's CDR3 is CASSSSTGTGLGAFF.